The rows below give T cell receptor beta chains drawn from one sample of a study of blood T cell repertoires in COVID-19. Only in-frame clones appear in the TCRdb table, and some are missing; sequencing was by immunoSEQ multiplex PCR. The table shows under 350,000 clones, with about 92% occurring only once. The sample consisted of PBMCs or T cells enriched from blood (not recorded which). These receptors were obtained from a man in his sixties who had recovered from COVID-19. Both conserved end residues are part of each CDR3. A D gene is named only where the DNA matches it firmly. A row's size may be missing; if present it is once, few, many or a size class.

d_gene	abundance	j_gene	v_gene	CDR3nt	CDR3aa
TRBD1	-	TRBJ1-2	TRBV29-1	TGCAGCGTGGGACAGGGCTTAGTTGGCTACACCTTC	CSVGQGLVGYTF
TRBD1	-	TRBJ2-7	TRBV7-8	TGTGCCAGCGCACAAGGGGGCAGGCTCTACGAGCAGTACTTC	CASAQGGRLYEQYF
-	-	TRBJ2-5	TRBV5-4	TGTGCCAGCAGTTCTCCGGGACTCCAAGAGACCCAGTACTTC	CASSSPGLQETQYF
-	-	TRBJ1-6	TRBV6-6	TGTGCCAGCAGTTACTCAGGCAGGGCAGGGTCACCCCTCCACTTT	CASSYSGRAGSPLHF
-	once	TRBJ2-5	TRBV5-1	TGCGCCAGCAGCCTAGAAACAACAGGGGGGGAAGAGACCCAGTACTTC	CASSLETTGGEETQYF
TRBD1	-	TRBJ2-1	TRBV10-3	TGTGCCATCAGTGACCGGGACAGTTCCAATGAGCAGTTCTTC	CAISDRDSSNEQFF
-	-	TRBJ2-3	TRBV18	TGTGCCAGCTCACCCCCCCGAAGACAGGACCACACAGATACGCAGTATTTT	CASSPPRRQDHTDTQYF
-	-	TRBJ1-3	TRBV18	TGTGCCAGCTCGGGATGGACAGATGGAAACACCATATATTTT	CASSGWTDGNTIYF
-	-	TRBJ1-6	TRBV7-2	TGTGCCAGCAGCCCCAGGTCAGATTTTTCTTCACCCCTCCACTTT	CASSPRSDFSSPLHF
TRBD1	-	TRBJ2-7	TRBV28	TGTGCCAGCAGTTCTCACGGACAGGGGACCTACGAGCAGTACTTC	CASSSHGQGTYEQYF
TRBD2	-	TRBJ2-1	TRBV5-1	TGCGCCAGCAGCTTGGCGACTAGCGGGATCAATGAGCAGTTCTTC	CASSLATSGINEQFF
TRBD1	-	TRBJ2-5	TRBV6-5	TGTGCCAGCAGAACCGGGACAGGGGCAGAGACCCAGTACTTC	CASRTGTGAETQYF
-	-	TRBJ1-2	TRBV19	TGTGCCAGTTACAGGGTCGGCGGCTACACCTTC	CASYRVGGYTF
TRBD1	-	TRBJ2-7	TRBV9	TGTGCCAGCAGCGCGACAGGGGACATGCACGAGCAGTACTTC	CASSATGDMHEQYF
-	once	TRBJ2-1	TRBV29-1	TGCAGCGTTAAGGGCGGGACAGTAAACGAGCAGTTCTTC	CSVKGGTVNEQFF
TRBD2	-	TRBJ2-7	TRBV9	TGTGCCAGCAGCGCCGGGACGGGGAGGGACGAGCAGTACTTC	CASSAGTGRDEQYF
-	-	TRBJ1-2	TRBV6-5	TGTGCCAGCAGTTACTCCTCAGGCAACTATGGCTACACCTTC	CASSYSSGNYGYTF
TRBD2	-	TRBJ2-3	TRBV5-4	TGTGCCAGCAGCTTTCCGGGACTAGCGGGGATTACAGATACGCAGTATTTT	CASSFPGLAGITDTQYF
-	-	TRBJ2-7	TRBV15	TGTGCCACCAGCAGAGATCTGGGCACGGACTACGAGCAGTACTTC	CATSRDLGTDYEQYF
TRBD1	once	TRBJ2-7	TRBV4-1	TGCGCCAGCAGCCAGCAGGGACAGGGGGTGTACGAGCAGTACTTC	CASSQQGQGVYEQYF
TRBD2	-	TRBJ2-7	TRBV27	TGTGCCAGCAGTGCCCTAGGACTTAGCGGGAGATTCGCTGACGAGCAGTACTTC	CASSALGLSGRFADEQYF
TRBD1	-	TRBJ1-3	TRBV10-3	TGTGCCATCCAGACAGGGGGAAACACCATATATTTT	CAIQTGGNTIYF
-	once	TRBJ2-5	TRBV18	TGTGCCAGCTCTGGAAACGGGGGTTCCGGAGAGACCCAGTACTTC	CASSGNGGSGETQYF
-	-	TRBJ1-4	TRBV3-1/TRBV3-2	TGTGCCAGCAGCCATAGGGCGGCGGGGGCGAATGAAAAACTGTTTTTT	CASSHRAAGANEKLFF
-	once	TRBJ2-1	TRBV19	TGTGCCAGTAGTATTGGCAGGGGAGTACTCAATGAGCAGTTCTTC	CASSIGRGVLNEQFF
TRBD1	-	TRBJ1-4	TRBV5-8	TGTGCCAGCAGCTTGGACGGGACAGCAACAACTAATGAAAAACTGTTTTTT	CASSLDGTATTNEKLFF
-	-	TRBJ1-5	TRBV7-2	TGTGCCAGCAGCTTAGCGGTAGGGGATCAGCCCCAGCATTTT	CASSLAVGDQPQHF
-	-	TRBJ2-4	TRBV29-1	TGCAGCGTTGGACAGAAAAACATTCAGTACTTC	CSVGQKNIQYF
TRBD1	-	TRBJ1-6	TRBV4-2	TGTGCCAGCAGCCAAGAAGTGGCAGGGGGTGGTTATAATTCACCCCTCCACTTT	CASSQEVAGGGYNSPLHF
TRBD1	-	TRBJ2-7	TRBV2	TGTGCCAGCAGTTCGATACGCGACAGGGGTCCCTACGAGCAGTACTTC	CASSSIRDRGPYEQYF
TRBD2	-	TRBJ2-1	TRBV19	TGTGCCAGTAGTGCCGGGACTAGCGGGAGGAATGAGCAGTTCTTC	CASSAGTSGRNEQFF
TRBD1	-	TRBJ1-5	TRBV19	TGTGCCAGTAGTATCTCCCCTTTCGACAGGGGTAGCAATCAGCCCCAGCATTTT	CASSISPFDRGSNQPQHF
TRBD2	few	TRBJ2-1	TRBV30	TGTGCCTGGAGTGGGACTAGCCCAACTTACAATGAGCAGTTCTTC	CAWSGTSPTYNEQFF
TRBD1	few	TRBJ1-5	TRBV6-6	TGTGCCAGCAGTCATCCACAGGGGGCGCGACTTAGCAATCAGCCCCAGCATTTT	CASSHPQGARLSNQPQHF
TRBD2	-	TRBJ2-7	TRBV27	TGTGCCAGCAGAGGGCGGGGGTTCTACGAGCAGTACTTC	CASRGRGFYEQYF
-	-	TRBJ2-7	TRBV4-3	TGCGCCAGCAGCCAAGATAGGTCACGGGGAGCCTACGAGCAGTACTTC	CASSQDRSRGAYEQYF
-	-	TRBJ2-1	TRBV7-9	TGTGCCAGCAGCTCACCCCGTGGGGGGGGCGTTGAGCAGTTCTTC	CASSSPRGGGVEQFF
-	-	TRBJ2-2	TRBV5-6	TGTGCCAGCAGCAGGGGCCGCACCGGGGAGCTGTTTTTT	CASSRGRTGELFF
TRBD2	-	TRBJ2-1	TRBV29-1	TGCAGCGTTGGACTAGCGAGCAATGAGCAGTTCTTC	CSVGLASNEQFF
-	-	TRBJ2-7	TRBV19	TGTGCCAGTAGTGTCACAGGGACCTACGAGCAGTACTTC	CASSVTGTYEQYF
-	-	TRBJ1-2	TRBV19	TGTGCCAGTAGTATTGGACACCTTTACGCCTTC	CASSIGHLYAF
-	-	TRBJ2-5	TRBV30	TGTGCCTGGAGTGGGGTTCGGGGTGCCCCAGAGACCCAGTACTTC	CAWSGVRGAPETQYF
-	-	TRBJ1-1	TRBV3-1/TRBV3-2	TGTGCCAGCAGGGAAACAGTGCACACTGAAGCTTTCTTT	CASRETVHTEAFF
TRBD2	-	TRBJ2-1	TRBV11-2	TGTGCCAGCAGCTTAGGCCCGGGACTAGGCTTCAATGAGCAGTTCTTC	CASSLGPGLGFNEQFF
-	-	TRBJ2-5	TRBV7-9	TGTGCCAGCAGCTTAGAGGACGCCGGGGCCCAGTACTTC	CASSLEDAGAQYF
-	-	TRBJ2-1	TRBV5-1	TGCGCCAGCAGCTTCGGAGCGGTCAATGAGCAGTTCTTC	CASSFGAVNEQFF
-	-	TRBJ1-2	TRBV3-1/TRBV3-2	TGTGCCAGCAGCCCACGCGGGGCTCGGTATGGCTACACCTTC	CASSPRGARYGYTF
-	-	TRBJ1-5	TRBV10-3	TGTGCCATCAGTGAGGGGGGACAAAGCAATCAGCCCCAGCATTTT	CAISEGGQSNQPQHF
TRBD1	-	TRBJ1-2	TRBV9	TGTGCCAGCAGCGCCCGAGCAGGGGACAGGGGGAACCCCGCCTACTATGGCTACACCTTC	CASSARAGDRGNPAYYGYTF
TRBD2	few	TRBJ2-3	TRBV7-3	TGTGCCAGCAGCGCCTCCGGGACTAGGGCCACAGATACGCAGTATTTT	CASSASGTRATDTQYF
TRBD2	-	TRBJ2-7	TRBV11-3	TGTGCCAGCAAAATTGACGGGGGGGACTCCTACGAGCAGTACTTC	CASKIDGGDSYEQYF
TRBD1	few	TRBJ1-3	TRBV6-5	TGTGCCAGCAGTCTAGGGGGCTTGTCTGGAAACACCATATATTTT	CASSLGGLSGNTIYF
TRBD1	-	TRBJ1-2	TRBV9	TGTGCCAGCAGCGCCACCGGGACAGGGGGCGGGTCGGGCTACACCTTC	CASSATGTGGGSGYTF
-	-	TRBJ1-4	TRBV2	TGTGCCAGCAGTGAAATGGACAGTCCGGAAAAACTGTTTTTT	CASSEMDSPEKLFF
TRBD1	once	TRBJ1-4	TRBV5-5	TGTGCCAGCAGCCTGGACAGGAATGAAAAACTGTTTTTT	CASSLDRNEKLFF
-	-	TRBJ1-1	TRBV9	TGTGCCAGCAGCACGACAGGTAACACTGAAGCTTTCTTT	CASSTTGNTEAFF
TRBD1	-	TRBJ2-7	TRBV19	TGTGCCAGTAGTACCCACCGACGGTCACAGGGGGCGGGGGAGCAGTACTTC	CASSTHRRSQGAGEQYF
TRBD1	-	TRBJ1-4	TRBV27	TGTGCCAGCGGATTTCCGGGACAGGCTGGCATCGGTGAAAAACTGTTTTTT	CASGFPGQAGIGEKLFF
TRBD1	-	TRBJ2-1	TRBV6-6	TGTGCCAGCAGTGAGGACAGGGGTGCCTACAATGAGCAGTTCTTC	CASSEDRGAYNEQFF
-	-	TRBJ1-4	TRBV11-2	TGTGCCAGCAGCTTAGGAACAGCCTCTCCGGAAAAACTGTTTTTT	CASSLGTASPEKLFF